Listed here is a single TCR beta chain. The target antigen is unknown. Investigators profiled TCR beta VDJ and CDR3 from genomic DNA template. Each CDR3 protein is one row after TCRdb ran MiXCR on the reads. The data show around 160,000 distinct CDR3 sequences, more than 45% seen once. The sample originates from a study of CD8+CD57+ T cells in acquired aplastic anemia. Study in general: The sorted CD4+ and CD8+ cells yielded an average around 3.2 ug of DNA.

Study-wide findings and caveats: Patients and controls had in common twenty-nine CD8+ CDR3 sequences.

Patients chosen for sequencing had CD8+CD57+ cells that had expanded, as shown by flow cytometry. All participating patients were living with severe acquired aplastic anemia. Germline-derived CDR1 and CDR2 are SGHRS and YFSETQ. The V gene lost 0 bases and the J gene lost 2 bases, with 14 bases spanning the gap. The CDR3 length is 16 residues. Sequencing was performed on sorted CD4+, CD8+, or CD8+CD57+ T cells (not recorded which) from PBMCs. The source of this sequence is a human donor with aplastic anemia. J is TRBJ2-5 and V is TRBV5-1; D is perhaps TRBD1 (6 bases). The CDR3 DNA reads as TGCGCCAGCAGCTTGGTCCCGACAGGATCACAAGAGACCCAGTACTTC. The encoded protein is CASSLVPTGSQETQYF.